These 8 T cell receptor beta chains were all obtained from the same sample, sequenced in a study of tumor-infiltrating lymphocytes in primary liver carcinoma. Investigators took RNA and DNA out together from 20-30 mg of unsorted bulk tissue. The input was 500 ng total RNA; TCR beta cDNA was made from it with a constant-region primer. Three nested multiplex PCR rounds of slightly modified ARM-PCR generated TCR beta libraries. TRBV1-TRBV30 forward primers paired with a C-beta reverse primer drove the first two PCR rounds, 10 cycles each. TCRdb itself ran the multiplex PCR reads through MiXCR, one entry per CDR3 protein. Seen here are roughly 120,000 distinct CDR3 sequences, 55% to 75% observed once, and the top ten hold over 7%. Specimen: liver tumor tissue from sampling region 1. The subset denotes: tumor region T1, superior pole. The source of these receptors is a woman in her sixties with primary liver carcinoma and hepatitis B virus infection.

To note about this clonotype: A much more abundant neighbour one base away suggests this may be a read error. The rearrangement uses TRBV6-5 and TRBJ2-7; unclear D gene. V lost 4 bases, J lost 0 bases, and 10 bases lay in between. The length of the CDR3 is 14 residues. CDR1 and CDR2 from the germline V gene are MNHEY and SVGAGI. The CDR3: CASSCTASSYEQYF. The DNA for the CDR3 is TGTGCCAGCAGTTGCACCGCCTCCTCCTACGAGCAGTACTTC.

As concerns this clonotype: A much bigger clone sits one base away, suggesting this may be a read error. CDR3 loop: CTSSYDRGHGYTF. The CDR3 nucleotides are TGTACCAGCAGTTACGACAGGGGCCATGGCTACACCTTC. The rearrangement joins TRBV6-6 to TRBJ1-2; 8 positions match TRBD1. Germline V gene data show CDR1 as MNHNY and CDR2 as SVGAGI (reference sequence). CDR3 size: 13 residues.

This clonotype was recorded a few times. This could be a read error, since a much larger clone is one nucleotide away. The CDR3 spells CASSYSGTALYGYTF. CDR3 coding DNA: TGTGCCAGCAGTTACTCGGGGACAGCTCTCTATGGCTACACCTTC. The rearrangement links TRBV6-2 or TRBV6-3 to TRBJ1-2; 7 nucleotides line up with TRBD1. Per germline, CDR1 MNHEY and CDR2 SVGEGT. The CDR3 spans 15 residues. V lost 0 bases, J lost 4 bases, and 5 bases stayed unmatched.

The CDR3 DNA sequence: TGTGCCAGCAGCTTAGTTGGGACTTGCAACTCCGAGCAGTACTTC. Translation: CASSLVGTCNSEQYF. This rearrangement joins TRBV7-8 to TRBJ2-7, with TRBD2 as a possible D gene (6 bases). Germline CDR1 SGHVS, CDR2 FQNEAQ. The CDR3 loop spans 15 amino acids. V lost 1 base, J lost 6 bases, and 16 bases lay in between.

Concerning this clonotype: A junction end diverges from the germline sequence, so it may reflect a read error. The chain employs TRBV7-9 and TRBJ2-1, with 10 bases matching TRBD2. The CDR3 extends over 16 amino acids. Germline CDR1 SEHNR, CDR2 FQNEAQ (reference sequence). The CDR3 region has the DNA TGTACCAGTAGCTTAGGGTCTCTAGCGGGAGCCGATGAGCAGTTCTTC. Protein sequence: CTSSLGSLAGADEQFF.

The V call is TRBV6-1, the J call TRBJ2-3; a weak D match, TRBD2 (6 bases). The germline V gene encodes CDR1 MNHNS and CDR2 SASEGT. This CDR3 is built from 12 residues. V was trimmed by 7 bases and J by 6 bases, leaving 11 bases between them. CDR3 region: CASNAEGDTQYF. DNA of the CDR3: TGTGCCAGCAATGCGGAGGGGGATACGCAGTATTTT.

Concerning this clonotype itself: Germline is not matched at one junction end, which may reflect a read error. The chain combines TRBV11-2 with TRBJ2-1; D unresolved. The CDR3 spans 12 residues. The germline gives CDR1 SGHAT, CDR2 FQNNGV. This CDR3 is CVSSLEASERFF. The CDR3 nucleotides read TGTGTCAGCAGCTTAGAAGCTAGTGAGCGGTTCTTC.

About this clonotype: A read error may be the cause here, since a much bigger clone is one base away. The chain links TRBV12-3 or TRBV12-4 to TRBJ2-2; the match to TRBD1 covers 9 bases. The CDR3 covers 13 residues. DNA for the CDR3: TGTGCCGGCAGAAACAGGGGGCCCGGGGAGCTGTTTTTT. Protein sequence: CAGRNRGPGELFF.